There are a few counts of the clone carrying this T cell receptor (beta chain). Antigen unknown. The sample comes from a study of T-cell reconstitution after alpha-beta-depleted transplantation in children. Study-level results: Most T-cell counts and diversity one year after the transplant came from T cells that were newly produced. Reportedly, only several hundred clones from non-depleted graft cells drove alpha-beta T-cell counts at about two months. Some patients owed their high day-60 TCRbeta diversity to surviving recipient T cells and thymic progenitors.

The TCRbeta library incorporated unique molecular identifiers. A single record per CDR3 protein comes from TCRdb applying MiXCR to the PCR reads. The repertoire holds about 250,000 distinct CDR3 sequences, 20% to 30% seen once, with about 5% in the top ten. Sequenced here: PBMCs, mostly from graft donor cells, sampled 360 days after TCRalphabeta/CD19-depleted stem cell transplant. The sequence was obtained from a female patient aged 2 to 10 who had a stem cell transplant for congenital amegakaryocytic thrombocytopenia, so the T cells may come from the graft donor.

In DNA form, the CDR3 reads TGCGCCAGCAGCTTGGAGGGTCGCACAGATACGCAGTATTTT. It specifies CASSLEGRTDTQYF. This sequence joins TRBV5-1 and TRBJ2-3; no firm D call. V lost 0 bases and J lost 1, with 6 bases in between. The germline gives CDR1 SGHRS, CDR2 YFSETQ. The CDR3 loop spans 14 amino acids.